This T cell receptor beta chain was sequenced during a study of identical twins. Study-level findings and limits: Recombination models fit unrelated individuals' TCR alpha sharing but underestimated twins'.

The sample holds many counts of this clonotype. No antigen is known for it. TCRdb used MiXCR to reprocess the 5' RACE reads, holding one entry per CDR3 protein. The sample contains approximately 280,000 distinct CDR3 sequences, 8% to 9% of which appear only once. V lost 1 base and J lost 6, with 10 bases in between. This CDR3 comprises 14 residues. Germline CDR1 and CDR2: SNHLY and FYNNEI. The data also belong to a second study, concerning yellow fever vaccine responses in identical twins.

V is TRBV2 and J is TRBJ2-1; no firm D call. The sequence was collected from a woman aged 18-29 years in good health. The sample was memory (CD45RO+) T cells sorted from blood. CDR3 sequence: CASSEGLRINEQFF. In DNA, the CDR3 is TGTGCCAGCAGTGAAGGGCTCAGGATCAATGAGCAGTTCTTC.